This TCR beta chain appears in the sequencing data of a study of blood T cell repertoires in COVID-19. The wider study: Acute and convalescent COVID-19 specimens originated in the United States, Italy and Spain. The analysed material was cDNA or gDNA that came from T cells, B-cell-depleted T cells, or PBMCs.

TCRdb keeps only in-frame clones here, not all; method: immunoSEQ multiplex PCR. The sample lists under 150,000 clones, roughly 85% occurring once. The CDR3 has 13 amino acids. The germline V and J ends were trimmed by 3 bases and 5 bases, with 10 bases remaining between them. Germline CDR1 reads KGHSH; CDR2 reads LQKENI. The Seattle patients, enrolled during active infection, were followed longitudinally. The chain joins TRBV18 to TRBJ2-5, with D possibly TRBD1 on 5 matching bases. The sequencing sample was made of peripheral blood. The TCR comes from a woman between 55 and 75 years old with COVID-19, enrolled during active disease. Here the CDR3 DNA reads TGTGCCAGCTCACCTCAGGGCAGGGAGACCCAGTACTTC. Amino acid sequence: CASSPQGRETQYF.